This T cell receptor (beta chain) was retrieved from a study of T cell responses to AZD1222 COVID-19 vaccine. Study-level points and caveats: Increases in Spike-specific TCR breadth and depth were seen after two AZD1222 doses. Researchers report vaccine-associated CD4 TCRs spanning spike, with dominance at 160-218 and 743-854.

Some clones are missing from TCRdb's copy, which holds only in-frame ones; the method was immunoSEQ multiplex PCR. The table includes about 96,000 clones, 91% detected once. The CDR3 spans 15 residues. The V gene lost 5 bases and the J gene lost 0 bases, with 11 bases spanning the gap. Germline V gene data show CDR1 as SGHRS and CDR2 as YFSETQ. This clone has a handful of counts. As yet, its antigen is unknown. This chain connects TRBV5-1 to TRBJ1-4, with no clear D. Sequenced material: peripheral blood, taken on day 0 of MenACWY control vaccination. The clonotype originates from an adult in good health. The CDR3 DNA reads as TGCGCCAGCAGAAGAGACGGTTCAACTAATGAAAAACTGTTTTTT. This translates into CASRRDGSTNEKLFF. The complete variable domain, with remaining parts taken from reference TRBV5-1 and TRBJ1-4, reads KAGVTQTPRYLIKTRGQQVTLSCSPISGHRSVSWYQQTPGQGLQFLFEYFSETQRNKGNFPGRFSGRQFSNSRSEMNVSTLELGDSALYLCASRRDGSTNEKLFFGSGTQLSVL.